The entry below gives a single TCR beta chain sequence along with its context. The antigen is not known. This sample was included in a study of cytomegalovirus exposure and HLA in healthy donors. Findings of the study overall: Productive status was seen about 87% or about 30% of the time for most TCR beta V segments in an earlier analysis.

This PCR relied on a set of 60 Vbeta primers and 13 Jbeta primers. Assay used: immunoSEQ multiplex PCR; TCRdb lists only in-frame clones, some missing. The sample shows approximately 100,000 clones, approximately 75% of them seen only once. V shed 4 bases, J shed 8 bases, and the junction held 8 bases outside the gene matches. Germline loops: CDR1 MNHEY, CDR2 SMNVEV (reference sequence). The CDR3 consists of 14 residues. This receptor was taken from a woman aged 40 to 50 in good health and CMV-seronegative. Specimen: PBMCs. This sequence joins TRBV27 and TRBJ2-4, with TRBD2 matching 7 bases. The chain's CDR3 is CASSSYLGGDIQYF. CDR3 DNA: TGTGCCAGCAGTTCCTATCTGGGAGGGGACATTCAGTACTTC.